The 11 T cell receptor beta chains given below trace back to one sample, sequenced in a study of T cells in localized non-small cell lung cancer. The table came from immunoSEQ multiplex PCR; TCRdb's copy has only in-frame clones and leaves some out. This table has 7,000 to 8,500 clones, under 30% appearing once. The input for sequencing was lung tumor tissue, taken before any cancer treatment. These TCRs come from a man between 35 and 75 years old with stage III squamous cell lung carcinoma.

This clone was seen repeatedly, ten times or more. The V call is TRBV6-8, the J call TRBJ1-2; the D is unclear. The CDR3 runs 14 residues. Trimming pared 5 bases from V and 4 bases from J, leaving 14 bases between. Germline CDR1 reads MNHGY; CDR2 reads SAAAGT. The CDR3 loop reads CASSLSLGSYGYTF. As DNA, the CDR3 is TGTGCCAGCAGTCTTTCTCTGGGAAGCTATGGCTACACCTTC.

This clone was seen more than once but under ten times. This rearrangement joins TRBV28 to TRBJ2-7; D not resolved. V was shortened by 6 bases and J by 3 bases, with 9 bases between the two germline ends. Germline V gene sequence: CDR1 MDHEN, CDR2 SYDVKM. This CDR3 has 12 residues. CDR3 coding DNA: TGTGCCAGCAGATCGTATAACTACGAGCAGTACTTC. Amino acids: CASRSYNYEQYF.

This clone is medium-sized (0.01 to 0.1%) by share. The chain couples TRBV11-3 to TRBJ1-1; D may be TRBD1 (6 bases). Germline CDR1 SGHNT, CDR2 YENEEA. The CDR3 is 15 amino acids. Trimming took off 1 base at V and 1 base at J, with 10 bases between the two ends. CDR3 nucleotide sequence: TGTGCCAGCAGCTTAGGTCTGACAGGGAACACTGAAGCTTTCTTT. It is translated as CASSLGLTGNTEAFF. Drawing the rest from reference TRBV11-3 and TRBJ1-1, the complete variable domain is EAGVVQSPRYKIIEKKQPVAFWCNPISGHNTLYWYLQNLGQGPELLIRYENEEAVDDSQLPKDRFSAERLKGVDSTLKIQPAELGDSAVYLCASSLGLTGNTEAFFGQGTRLTVV.

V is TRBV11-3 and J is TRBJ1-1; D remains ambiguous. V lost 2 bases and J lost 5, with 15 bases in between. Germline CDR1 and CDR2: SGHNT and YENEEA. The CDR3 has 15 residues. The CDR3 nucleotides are TGTGCCAGCAGCTTAACGGACCACTCCGGGACTGAAGCTTTCTTT. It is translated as CASSLTDHSGTEAFF.

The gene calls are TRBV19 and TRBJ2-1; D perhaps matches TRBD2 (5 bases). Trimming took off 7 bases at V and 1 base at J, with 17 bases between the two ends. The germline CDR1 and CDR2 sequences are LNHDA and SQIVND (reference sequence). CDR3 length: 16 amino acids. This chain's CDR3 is CASTNLAGGSYNEQFF. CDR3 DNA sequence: TGTGCCAGTACCAATCTAGCAGGAGGTTCCTACAATGAGCAGTTCTTC.

CDR3 nucleotide sequence: TGTGCCTGGAGGACAGGGGGAGACTATGGCTACACCTTC. Translation: CAWRTGGDYGYTF. This sequence joins TRBV30 and TRBJ1-2; 9 bases agree with TRBD1. CDR1 and CDR2 from the germline V gene are GTSNPN and SVGIG (reference sequence). V lost 3 bases and J lost 3; bases outside the gene matches: 2. The CDR3 is 13 residues long.

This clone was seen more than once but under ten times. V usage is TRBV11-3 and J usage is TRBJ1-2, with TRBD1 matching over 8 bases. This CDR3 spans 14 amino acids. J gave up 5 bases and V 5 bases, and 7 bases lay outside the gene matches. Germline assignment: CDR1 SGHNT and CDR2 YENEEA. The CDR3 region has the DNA TGTGCCAGCAGCCCTGGACAGGGCGGGTATGGCTACACCTTC. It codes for CASSPGQGGYGYTF.

The chain's CDR3 is CASSASGYEQYF. CDR3 nucleotide sequence: TGTGCCAGCAGCGCATCCGGCTACGAGCAGTACTTC. The chain joins TRBV9 to TRBJ2-7; D is undetermined. The CDR3 is made up of 12 amino acids. From germline, CDR1 is SGDLS and CDR2 YYNGEE. With 3 bases removed from V and 3 bases from J, the gap between germline ends came to 7 bases.

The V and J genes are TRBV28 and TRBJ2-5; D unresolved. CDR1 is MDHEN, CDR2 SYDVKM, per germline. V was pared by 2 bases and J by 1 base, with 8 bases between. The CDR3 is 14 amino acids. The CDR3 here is CASSLRGPQETQYF. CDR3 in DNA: TGTGCCAGCAGTTTAAGAGGTCCCCAAGAGACCCAGTACTTC.

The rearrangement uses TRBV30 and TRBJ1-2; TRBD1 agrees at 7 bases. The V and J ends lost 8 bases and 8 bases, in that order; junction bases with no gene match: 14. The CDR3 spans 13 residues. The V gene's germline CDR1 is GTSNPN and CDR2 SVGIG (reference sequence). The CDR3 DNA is TGTGCCCGCCACTCCCCAGGGGGTCACGGCTACACCTTC. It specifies CARHSPGGHGYTF.

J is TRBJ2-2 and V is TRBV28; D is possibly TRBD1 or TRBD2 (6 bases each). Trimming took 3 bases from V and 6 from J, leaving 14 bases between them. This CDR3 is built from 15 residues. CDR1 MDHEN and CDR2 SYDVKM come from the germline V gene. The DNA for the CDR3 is TGTGCCAGCAGTTTGGGGGGCGTAGGATCCGGGGAGCTGTTTTTT. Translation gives CASSLGGVGSGELFF.